Listed below are T cell receptor beta chains from one sample, sequenced in a study of blood T cell repertoires in COVID-19. The data were produced by immunoSEQ multiplex PCR, yet TCRdb's version contains in-frame clones alone and is incomplete. The table has around 130,000 clones, about 88% seen once. The sequencing sample was made of peripheral blood. The receptors here all came from a human donor in a cohort sampled during active COVID-19. Both conserved end residues are part of each CDR3. D genes are given only for firm matches. Clone size is given for some rows only: seen once, a few or many times, or a class if the clone is expanded.

>NA|TRBJ2-7|TRBD2|TRBV2
CASSGPRTSGRRYEQYF
TGTGCCAGCAGTGGTCCTCGGACTAGCGGGAGAAGGTACGAGCAGTACTTC
>NA|TRBJ1-1|NA|TRBV5-5
CASSLVANTEAFF
TGTGCCAGCAGCTTGGTAGCGAACACTGAAGCTTTCTTT
>NA|TRBJ1-2|TRBD1|TRBV5-6
CASGPRQGFYGYTF
TGTGCCAGCGGCCCCCGACAGGGATTCTATGGCTACACCTTC
>NA|TRBJ1-2|TRBD1|TRBV5-6
CASSSSGTGEYGYTF
TGTGCCAGCAGCTCCTCAGGGACAGGGGAATATGGCTACACCTTC
>NA|TRBJ2-7|TRBD2|TRBV5-1
CASSLEQSSGLYEQYF
TGCGCCAGCAGCTTGGAGCAGTCTAGCGGTCTCTACGAGCAGTACTTC
>NA|TRBJ2-5|NA|TRBV29-1
CSVVGPPLQETQYF
TGCAGCGTTGTGGGGCCGCCCCTCCAAGAGACCCAGTACTTC
>NA|TRBJ1-2|NA|TRBV12-3/TRBV12-4
CASSPGDYGYTF
TGTGCCAGCAGTCCTGGAGACTATGGCTACACCTTC
>few|TRBJ1-5|NA|TRBV27
CASSHDSGNQPQHF
TGTGCCAGCAGTCACGACAGTGGCAATCAGCCCCAGCATTTT
>NA|TRBJ2-1|TRBD2|TRBV3-1/TRBV3-2
CASSQEPGGAYNEQFF
TGTGCCAGCAGCCAAGAGCCGGGAGGGGCCTACAATGAGCAGTTCTTC
>NA|TRBJ2-3|TRBD1|TRBV28
CASGTAGTDTQYF
TGTGCCAGCGGGACAGCGGGCACAGATACGCAGTATTTT
>NA|TRBJ1-2|TRBD1|TRBV6-6
CASSYTRDSSGYTF
TGTGCCAGCAGTTACACCCGGGACAGCTCTGGCTACACCTTC
>NA|TRBJ2-5|TRBD2|TRBV3-1/TRBV3-2
CASSVPRPLLAGASRETQYF
TGTGCCAGCAGCGTCCCCCGTCCCCTACTAGCGGGAGCTTCGAGGGAGACCCAGTACTTC
>NA|TRBJ1-5|TRBD1|TRBV6-6
CASRNVQGRNQPQHF
TGTGCCAGCCGCAATGTACAGGGGCGAAATCAGCCCCAGCATTTT
>NA|TRBJ1-1|NA|TRBV7-2
CASSLARDVTEAFF
TGTGCCAGCAGCTTGGCCCGGGATGTCACTGAAGCTTTCTTT
>NA|TRBJ2-1|NA|TRBV19
CASSISGSSGYNEQFF
TGTGCCAGTAGTATTTCGGGGTCTTCTGGATACAATGAGCAGTTCTTC
>NA|TRBJ1-1|NA|TRBV6-5
CASRMDKNTEAFF
TGTGCCAGCAGGATGGACAAGAACACTGAAGCTTTCTTT
>NA|TRBJ2-7|NA|TRBV7-9
CASSLDFPLTYEQYF
TGTGCCAGCAGCTTAGATTTTCCCCTTACCTACGAGCAGTACTTC
>NA|TRBJ1-2|TRBD1|TRBV12-3/TRBV12-4
CASSKQGARGYTF
TGTGCCAGCAGTAAACAGGGGGCTCGTGGCTACACCTTC
>once|TRBJ1-5|NA|TRBV20-1
CSASRVLAGQPQHF
TGCAGTGCTAGTAGGGTTCTGGCAGGGCAGCCCCAGCATTTT
>NA|TRBJ2-7|NA|TRBV6-2/TRBV6-3
CASSTWGRGYEQYF
TGTGCCAGCAGTACCTGGGGTAGAGGGTACGAGCAGTACTTC
>NA|TRBJ2-1|NA|TRBV15
CATSRAPLRGGEQFF
TGTGCCACCAGCAGAGCCCCCCTCAGGGGCGGTGAGCAGTTCTTC
>NA|TRBJ2-1|NA|TRBV5-1
CASSLVGRDVNNEQFF
TGCGCCAGCAGCTTGGTGGGCCGCGACGTTAACAATGAGCAGTTCTTC
>NA|TRBJ1-4|TRBD1|TRBV15
CATSRDKQGVNDAKLFF
TGTGCCACCAGCAGAGATAAACAGGGGGTTAACGACGCAAAACTGTTTTTT
>once|TRBJ1-5|NA|TRBV18
CASSPSDQPQHF
TGTGCCAGCTCACCATCCGATCAGCCCCAGCATTTT
>NA|TRBJ2-2|NA|TRBV9
CASSPLEPNTGELFF
TGTGCCAGCAGCCCCCTAGAACCGAACACCGGGGAGCTGTTTTTT
>NA|TRBJ1-1|NA|TRBV21-1
CASSSPDRGEAFF
TGTGCCAGCAGCAGCCCGGACAGAGGTGAAGCTTTCTTT
>NA|TRBJ1-3|NA|TRBV5-1
CASSPREADSGNTIYF
TGCGCCAGCAGCCCCCGCGAAGCCGACTCTGGAAACACCATATATTTT
>NA|TRBJ1-4|NA|TRBV18
CASSPTDPGEKLFF
TGTGCCAGCTCACCAACGGACCCGGGGGAAAAACTGTTTTTT
>NA|TRBJ2-3|NA|TRBV10-2
CASNGDTDTQYF
TGCGCCAGCAACGGAGACACAGATACGCAGTATTTT
>NA|TRBJ1-5|NA|TRBV10-1
CASSEFDNFQPQHF
TGCGCCAGCAGTGAGTTCGACAACTTCCAGCCCCAGCATTTT
>once|TRBJ2-1|NA|TRBV11-1
CASSFLGWTDNEQFF
TGTGCCAGCAGCTTTTTGGGATGGACAGACAATGAGCAGTTCTTC
>NA|TRBJ1-2|TRBD1|TRBV28
CASRGTGGPYGYTF
TGTGCCAGCAGGGGGACAGGGGGCCCCTATGGCTACACCTTC
>NA|TRBJ2-5|TRBD1|TRBV10-1
CASSSPGTGKETQYF
TGCGCCAGCAGTTCTCCCGGGACAGGGAAAGAGACCCAGTACTTC
>NA|TRBJ2-1|TRBD2|TRBV5-1
CASSLNPQRDSTNEQFF
TGCGCCAGCAGCTTGAACCCACAGCGGGATTCAACCAATGAGCAGTTCTTC
>NA|TRBJ2-3|TRBD2|TRBV29-1
CSVKTSGRTDTQYF
TGCAGCGTGAAGACTAGCGGTCGCACAGATACGCAGTATTTT
>NA|TRBJ2-3|TRBD2|TRBV28
CASSLFVAGGRTDTQYF
TGTGCCAGCAGTTTATTTGTAGCGGGGGGACGCACAGATACGCAGTATTTT
>NA|TRBJ2-3|NA|TRBV2
CASSRLGGVTDTQYF
TGTGCCAGCAGCAGACTAGGGGGGGTCACAGATACGCAGTATTTT
>NA|TRBJ1-2|NA|TRBV18
CASSPVGGDPGYTF
TGTGCCAGCTCACCAGTCGGAGGGGATCCTGGCTACACCTTC
>NA|TRBJ1-1|TRBD1|TRBV2
CASTKGDRGPEAFF
TGTGCCAGCACCAAGGGGGACAGGGGCCCTGAAGCTTTCTTT
>NA|TRBJ1-2|NA|TRBV12-3/TRBV12-4
CASSFTGSYGYTF
TGTGCCAGCAGTTTCACAGGGTCCTATGGCTACACCTTC
>NA|TRBJ2-7|TRBD1|TRBV7-2
CASSLAGQGALEQYF
TGTGCCAGCAGCTTAGCGGGACAGGGGGCGCTCGAGCAGTACTTC
>NA|TRBJ2-7|NA|TRBV11-2
CASSHPTGLAYEQYF
TGTGCCAGCAGCCACCCAACGGGTCTCGCCTACGAGCAGTACTTC
>NA|TRBJ2-5|NA|TRBV27
CASSPGGTGGTQYF
TGTGCCAGCAGTCCTGGCGGGACCGGAGGGACCCAGTACTTC
>NA|TRBJ2-1|TRBD2|TRBV7-3
CASSPTSGAHNEQFF
TGTGCCAGCAGCCCTACTAGCGGGGCCCACAATGAGCAGTTCTTC
>NA|TRBJ2-7|NA|TRBV6-5
CASSLDSRYEQYF
TGTGCCAGCAGTCTGGACAGCAGATACGAGCAGTACTTC
>NA|TRBJ2-7|NA|TRBV28
CASSRFVMDSPYEQYF
TGTGCCAGCAGTCGCTTTGTAATGGACAGCCCCTACGAGCAGTACTTC
>NA|TRBJ1-6|NA|TRBV3-1/TRBV3-2
CASSLTGSNSPLHF
TGTGCCAGCAGCCTTACAGGGTCTAATTCACCCCTCCACTTT
>NA|TRBJ2-5|TRBD1|TRBV18
CASSPEQGAEETQYF
TGTGCCAGCTCACCAGAACAGGGGGCGGAAGAGACCCAGTACTTC
>NA|TRBJ2-3|NA|TRBV7-6
CASSLELQGPTDTQYF
TGTGCCAGCAGCTTAGAACTACAGGGTCCCACAGATACGCAGTATTTT
>NA|TRBJ2-7|TRBD2|TRBV7-3
CASSWTSGYEQYF
TGTGCCAGCAGCTGGACTAGCGGCTACGAGCAGTACTTC
>NA|TRBJ1-5|NA|TRBV29-1
CSVEPGFGNQPQHF
TGCAGCGTTGAACCAGGGTTTGGCAATCAGCCCCAGCATTTT
>NA|TRBJ1-1|TRBD1|TRBV5-8
CASSLEGGLTEAFF
TGTGCCAGCAGCTTGGAAGGGGGCTTGACTGAAGCTTTCTTT
>NA|TRBJ1-4|NA|TRBV30
CAWSVAEKLFF
TGTGCCTGGAGTGTAGCAGAAAAACTGTTTTTT
>NA|TRBJ1-1|NA|TRBV6-5
CASSNQGGEAFF
TGTGCCAGCAGTAACCAGGGCGGTGAAGCTTTCTTT
>NA|TRBJ2-7|TRBD1|TRBV2
CASSEGQSYEQYF
TGTGCCAGCAGTGAGGGACAGTCCTACGAGCAGTACTTC
>few|TRBJ2-4|TRBD2|TRBV6-1
CASSDFGGGTKNIQYF
TGTGCCAGCAGTGATTTTGGGGGGGGGACCAAAAACATTCAGTACTTC